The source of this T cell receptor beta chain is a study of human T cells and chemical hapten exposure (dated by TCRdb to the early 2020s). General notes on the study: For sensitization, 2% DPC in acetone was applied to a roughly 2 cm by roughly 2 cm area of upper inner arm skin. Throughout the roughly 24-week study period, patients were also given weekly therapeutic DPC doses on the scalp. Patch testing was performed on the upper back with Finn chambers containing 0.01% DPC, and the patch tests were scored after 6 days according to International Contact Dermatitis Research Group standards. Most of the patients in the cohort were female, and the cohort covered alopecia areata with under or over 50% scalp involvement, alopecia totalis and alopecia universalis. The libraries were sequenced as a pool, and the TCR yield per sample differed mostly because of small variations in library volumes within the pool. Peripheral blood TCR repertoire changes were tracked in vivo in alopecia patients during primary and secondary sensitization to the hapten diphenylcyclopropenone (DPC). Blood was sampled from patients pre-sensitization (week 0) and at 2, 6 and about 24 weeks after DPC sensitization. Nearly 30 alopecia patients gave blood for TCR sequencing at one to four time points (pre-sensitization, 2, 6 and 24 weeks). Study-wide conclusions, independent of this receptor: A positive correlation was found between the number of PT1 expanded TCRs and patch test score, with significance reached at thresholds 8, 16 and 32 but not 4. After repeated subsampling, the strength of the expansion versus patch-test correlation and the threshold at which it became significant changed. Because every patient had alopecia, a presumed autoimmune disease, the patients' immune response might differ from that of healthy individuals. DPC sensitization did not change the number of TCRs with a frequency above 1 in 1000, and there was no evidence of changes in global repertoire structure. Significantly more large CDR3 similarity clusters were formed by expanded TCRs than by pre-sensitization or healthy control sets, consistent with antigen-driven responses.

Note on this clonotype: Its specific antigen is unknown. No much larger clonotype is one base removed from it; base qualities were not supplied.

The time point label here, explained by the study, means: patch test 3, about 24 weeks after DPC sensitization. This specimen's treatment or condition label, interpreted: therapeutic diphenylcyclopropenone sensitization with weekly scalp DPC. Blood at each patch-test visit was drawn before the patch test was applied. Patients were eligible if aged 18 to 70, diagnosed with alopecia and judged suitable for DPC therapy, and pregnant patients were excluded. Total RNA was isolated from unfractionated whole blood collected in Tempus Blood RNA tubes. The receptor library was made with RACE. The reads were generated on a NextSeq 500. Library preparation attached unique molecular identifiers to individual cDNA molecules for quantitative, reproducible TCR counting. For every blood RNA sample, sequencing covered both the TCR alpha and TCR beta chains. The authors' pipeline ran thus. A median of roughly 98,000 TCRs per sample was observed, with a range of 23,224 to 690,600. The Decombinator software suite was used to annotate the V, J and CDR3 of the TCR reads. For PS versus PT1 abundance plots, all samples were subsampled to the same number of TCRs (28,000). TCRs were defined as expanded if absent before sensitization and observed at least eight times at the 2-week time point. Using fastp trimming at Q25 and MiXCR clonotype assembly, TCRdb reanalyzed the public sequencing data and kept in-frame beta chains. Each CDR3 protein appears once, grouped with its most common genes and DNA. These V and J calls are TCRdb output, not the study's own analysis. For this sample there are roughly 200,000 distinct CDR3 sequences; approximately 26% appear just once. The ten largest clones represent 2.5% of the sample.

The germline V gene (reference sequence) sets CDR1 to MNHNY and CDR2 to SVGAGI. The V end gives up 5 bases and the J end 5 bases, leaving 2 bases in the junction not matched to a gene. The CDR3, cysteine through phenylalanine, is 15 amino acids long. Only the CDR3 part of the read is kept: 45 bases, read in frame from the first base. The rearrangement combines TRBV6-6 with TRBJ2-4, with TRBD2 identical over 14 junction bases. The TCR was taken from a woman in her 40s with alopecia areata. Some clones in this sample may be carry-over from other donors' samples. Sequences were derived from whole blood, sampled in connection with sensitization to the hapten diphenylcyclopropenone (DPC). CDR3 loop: CASSEGLAGENIQYF. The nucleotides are TGTGCCAGCAGTGAGGGACTAGCGGGAGAAAACATTCAGTACTTC.